This T cell receptor (beta chain) was recorded in a study of blood T cell repertoires in COVID-19 (dated by TCRdb to about 2020). For context, the study as a whole: The collaborator samples originated in the United States, Italy and Spain and spanned the acute and convalescent phases of COVID-19. Nearly every sample came with metadata listing a de-identified subject ID, COVID-19 status, age in years and sex. The samples were drawn from two sources: the first 160 participants of the ongoing ImmuneRACE study, and 950 to 1,500 subjects contributed by 6 global collaborators. Subjects who had been exposed to COVID-19, were actively infected with it, or had recovered from it provided the deeply sampled blood TCRbeta repertoires that made up the dataset. Where available, HLA class I and class II types were taken from metadata supplied by the sample provider and were not determined by assay-based typing. The material from the prospective study consisted of cDNA or gDNA derived from T cells, B-cell-depleted T cells, or PBMCs. The repertoires were released in a freely available public database intended as a resource for research on the immune response to SARS-CoV-2. Overall study outcomes, separate from this receptor: Clinical and demographic metadata were provided uncurated, with the amount varying by source and participant.

Collaborating institutions collected whole blood in K2EDTA tubes following their own protocols. Collaborator samples were shipped for TCRbeta analysis as frozen whole blood, isolated PBMCs, or DNA extracted from either sample type. Including the terminal cysteine and phenylalanine, the CDR3 comprises 14 residues. This entry keeps only the CDR3 DNA: 42 bases, framed from base 1. CDR1 and CDR2 are drawn from the germline V gene: SGHRS, YFSETQ. Unmatched junction bases come to 4, with V trimmed by 0 bases and J by 5 bases. The immunoSEQ Assay, a bias-controlled multiplex PCR, was used to amplify TCRbeta CDR3 regions from genomic DNA. In the paper's pipeline: The number of nucleated cells in each sample was estimated by amplification of reference gene primers within the assay. To quantify the absolute abundance of each unique TCRbeta CDR3 rearrangement, sequence reads were collapsed and filtered. For each sample, productive Simpson clonality was calculated as the square root of Simpson's diversity index over productive rearrangements. This immuneACCESS table, as held by TCRdb, lists in-frame sequences with V and J called but not all clones. Of the missing ones, under half trace to an unresolved V gene in checked studies; the others have no known cause. Clone size and V and J calls were adopted from that table, with D and trimming inferred from the DNA. The sample data list approximately 72,000 clones, and roughly 80% of these were observed just once. Of the sample, 18% falls within the top ten clones.

Points on this clone: What antigen it recognizes has not been identified. Nothing much larger sits one base from this clone, and base qualities are not available.

This clonotype was obtained from a woman of 80 years or more with acute or convalescent COVID-19. The sample was peripheral blood. The rearrangement joined TRBV5-1 to TRBJ2-7; 8 middle bases align to TRBD1. The base sequence is TGCGCCAGCAGCTTGGCACAGGGGGGAGACGAGCAGTACTTC. It specifies CASSLAQGGDEQYF.